This T cell receptor (beta chain) comes out of a study of OX40 agonist ivuxolimab in advanced cancers. As for the study in general: Patients got intravenous ivuxolimab at 0.01 to 10 mg/kg every 2 weeks.

About this clone itself: Antigen: not known.

V lost 0 bases to trimming and J lost 3 bases, with 4 bases between them. The germline V gene has CDR1 SGHAT and CDR2 FQNNGV. The CDR3 is 13 amino acids. Overall study results and limits: Among expanded peripheral T cells, antigen specificity went undetermined. Dosing at 0.1 to 3.0 mg/kg was accompanied by clonal expansion of CD4+ and CD8+ blood T cells by week 6.

The assay was immunoSEQ multiplex PCR, and TCRdb's table has in-frame clones only and misses some. The repertoire consists of just under 65,000 clones, with 91% occurring once and the leading ten covering approximately 5%. Autoimmune disease history or systemic immunosuppression meant exclusion. The material was CD4+ or CD8+ T cells sorted from blood, obtained in a trial of the OX40 agonist ivuxolimab. V usage is TRBV11-2 and J usage is TRBJ2-3; D unclear. This receptor was taken from an adult with an advanced solid tumor such as melanoma, head and neck, liver or kidney cancer. The CDR3 sequence: CASSLDLTDTQYF. As DNA, the CDR3 is TGTGCCAGCAGCTTAGACCTGACAGATACGCAGTATTTT.